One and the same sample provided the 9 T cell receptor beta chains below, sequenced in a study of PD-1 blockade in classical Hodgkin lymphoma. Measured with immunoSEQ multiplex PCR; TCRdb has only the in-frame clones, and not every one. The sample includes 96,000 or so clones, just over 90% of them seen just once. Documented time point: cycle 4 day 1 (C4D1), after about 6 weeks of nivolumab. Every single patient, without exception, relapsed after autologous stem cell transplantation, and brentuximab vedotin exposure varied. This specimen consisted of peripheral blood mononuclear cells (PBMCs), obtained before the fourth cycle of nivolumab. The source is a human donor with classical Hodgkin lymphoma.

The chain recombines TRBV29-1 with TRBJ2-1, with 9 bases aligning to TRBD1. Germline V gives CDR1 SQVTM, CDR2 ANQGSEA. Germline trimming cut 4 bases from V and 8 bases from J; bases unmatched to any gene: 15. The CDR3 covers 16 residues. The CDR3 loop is CSVVLLRDRVTDEQFF. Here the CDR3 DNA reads TGCAGCGTTGTCCTCCTCCGGGACAGGGTAACGGATGAGCAGTTCTTC.

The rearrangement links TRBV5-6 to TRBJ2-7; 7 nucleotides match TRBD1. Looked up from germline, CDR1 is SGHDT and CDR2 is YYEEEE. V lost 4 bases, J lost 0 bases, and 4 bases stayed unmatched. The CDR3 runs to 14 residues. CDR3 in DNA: TGTGCCAGCAGCCTACAGGGGCTCTCCTACGAGCAGTACTTC. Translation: CASSLQGLSYEQYF.

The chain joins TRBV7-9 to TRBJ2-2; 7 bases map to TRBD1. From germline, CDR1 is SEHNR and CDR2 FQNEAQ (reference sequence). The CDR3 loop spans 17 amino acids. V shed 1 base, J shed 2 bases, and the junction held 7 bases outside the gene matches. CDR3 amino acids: CASSLVPGQPNTGELFF. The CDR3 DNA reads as TGTGCCAGCAGCTTAGTTCCGGGACAGCCTAACACCGGGGAGCTGTTTTTT.

The CDR3 here is CASSFFSLLGDEQYF. CDR3 DNA sequence: TGTGCCAGCAGCTTCTTCTCTCTGTTAGGAGACGAGCAGTACTTC. The chain has TRBV5-4 and TRBJ2-7; D gene ambiguous. Trimming stripped 2 bases from V and 5 bases from J, with 17 bases between. The CDR3 length is 15 residues. Germline CDR1 and CDR2: SGHNT and YYREEE (reference sequence).

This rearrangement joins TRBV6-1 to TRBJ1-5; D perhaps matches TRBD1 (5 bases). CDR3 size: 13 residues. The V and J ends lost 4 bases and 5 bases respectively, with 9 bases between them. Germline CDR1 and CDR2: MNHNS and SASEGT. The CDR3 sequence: CASSGWGYQPQHF. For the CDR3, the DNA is TGTGCCAGCAGTGGTTGGGGCTATCAGCCCCAGCATTTT.

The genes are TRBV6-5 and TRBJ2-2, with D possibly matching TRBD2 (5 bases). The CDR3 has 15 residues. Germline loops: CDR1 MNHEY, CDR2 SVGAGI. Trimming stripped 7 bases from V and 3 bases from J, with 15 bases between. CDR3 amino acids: CASTYRGFDTGELFF. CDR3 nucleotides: TGTGCCAGCACCTACCGGGGTTTCGACACCGGGGAGCTGTTTTTT.

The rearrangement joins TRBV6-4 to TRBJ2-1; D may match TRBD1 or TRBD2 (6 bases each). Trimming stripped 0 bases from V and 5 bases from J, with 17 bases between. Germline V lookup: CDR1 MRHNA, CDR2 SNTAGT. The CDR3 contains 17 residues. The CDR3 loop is CASSDSAGQGRNNEQFF. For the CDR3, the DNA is TGTGCCAGCAGTGACTCTGCGGGGCAGGGGAGGAACAATGAGCAGTTCTTC.

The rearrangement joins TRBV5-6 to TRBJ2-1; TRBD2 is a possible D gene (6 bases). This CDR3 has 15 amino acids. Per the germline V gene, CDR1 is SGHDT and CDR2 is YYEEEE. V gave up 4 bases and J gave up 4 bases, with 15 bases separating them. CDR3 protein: CASSPGTFIYNEQFF. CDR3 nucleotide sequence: TGTGCCAGCAGCCCCGGGACTTTCATATACAATGAGCAGTTCTTC.

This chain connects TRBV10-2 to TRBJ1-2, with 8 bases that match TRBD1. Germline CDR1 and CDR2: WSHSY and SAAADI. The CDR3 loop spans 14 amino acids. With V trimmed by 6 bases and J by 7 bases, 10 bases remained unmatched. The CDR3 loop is CASRKDREKGGYTF. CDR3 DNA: TGCGCCAGCAGAAAGGACAGGGAGAAGGGTGGCTACACCTTC.